This is a list of T cell receptor beta chains from one sample in a study of T cell responses to AZD1222 COVID-19 vaccine. Produced via immunoSEQ multiplex PCR; TCRdb's table is partial and in-frame only. Of under 80,000 clones detected, about 85% appear once; the ten largest clones hold 21%. The material sequenced was peripheral blood, taken on day 0 of AZD1222 vaccination. These receptors originate from an adult in good health. Each CDR3 is given with its conserved first and last residue. A D gene is named only where the DNA matches it firmly. Some rows have no size entry. The others give once, few or many, or a class for an expanded clone.

>TRBJ2-2|TRBV5-4|.|.
TGTGCCAGCAGTTCCTCAAGAAACACCGGGGAGCTGTTTTTT
CASSSSRNTGELFF
>TRBJ2-1|TRBV9|.|.
TGTGCCAGCAGCCGTACTTATGAGCAGTTCTTC
CASSRTYEQFF
>TRBJ1-1|TRBV14|.|.
TGTGCCAGCAGCCAAGAGCGGGGCAACATGAACACTGAAGCTTTCTTT
CASSQERGNMNTEAFF
>TRBJ1-6|TRBV6-5|TRBD1|.
TGTGCCAGCAGTCACTTACAGGGGATATCACCCCTCCACTTT
CASSHLQGISPLHF
>TRBJ1-5|TRBV19|TRBD1|.
TGTGCCAGTCGGGACAGGGGATCTTATAGCAATCAGCCCCAGCATTTT
CASRDRGSYSNQPQHF
>TRBJ2-3|TRBV6-5|.|.
TGTGCCAGCAGGGCCAACGGGGTAGATACGCAGTATTTT
CASRANGVDTQYF
>TRBJ1-1|TRBV5-1|.|few
TGCGCCAGCAGCTTCGACCTCACTGAAGCTTTCTTT
CASSFDLTEAFF
>TRBJ1-3|TRBV19|.|few
TGTGCCAGTAGTACCCTCGGGGGCCTCTCTGGAAACACCATATATTTT
CASSTLGGLSGNTIYF
>TRBJ1-1|TRBV10-3|TRBD1|.
TGTGCCATCAGAGCGACAGGGACGGGGTCTGAAGCTTTCTTT
CAIRATGTGSEAFF
>TRBJ1-2|TRBV6-2/TRBV6-3|TRBD1|.
TGTGCCAGCAGCTTCGGGACAGGCTATGGCTACACCTTC
CASSFGTGYGYTF
>TRBJ1-3|TRBV11-1|.|.
TGTGCCAGCAGCAAGGGTGTCTCTGGAAACACCATATATTTT
CASSKGVSGNTIYF
>TRBJ2-7|TRBV27|TRBD2|.
TGTGCCAGCACCCAAGGGACTAATTCCTACGAGCAGTACTTC
CASTQGTNSYEQYF
>TRBJ1-2|TRBV12-3/TRBV12-4|.|once
TGTGCCAGCAGTTACCCAGGGGACTACACCTTC
CASSYPGDYTF
>TRBJ2-2|TRBV7-6|.|.
TGTGCCAGCAGCGTTCAGGTCGGGGAGCTGTTTTTT
CASSVQVGELFF
>TRBJ1-4|TRBV28|TRBD1|.
TGTGCCAGCAGTCGGACAGGGACTAATGAAAAACTGTTTTTT
CASSRTGTNEKLFF
>TRBJ1-2|TRBV19|.|.
TGTGCCAGTAGTATTCGTAAGGGGGGCGCACTAAAGATTGGCTACACCTTC
CASSIRKGGALKIGYTF
>TRBJ1-2|TRBV10-3|TRBD1|.
TGTGCCATCAGTGAGTCGGGACAGGGCTTCGGTGGCTACACCTTC
CAISESGQGFGGYTF
>TRBJ1-4|TRBV7-9|.|.
TGTGCCAGCAGCTCCCGACAGGCGGCGAGGGAAAAACTGTTTTTT
CASSSRQAAREKLFF
>TRBJ2-3|TRBV6-2/TRBV6-3|TRBD2|.
TGTGCCAGCAGTCCGGGGACTAGCCGACGAACAGATACGCAGTATTTT
CASSPGTSRRTDTQYF
>TRBJ1-5|TRBV19|.|.
TGTGCCAGTAGTATCAGTGGGGTTCGTCAGCCCCAGCATTTT
CASSISGVRQPQHF
>TRBJ1-4|TRBV28|.|once
TGTGCCAGCAGTTTTGTTAGTTCTAATGAAAAACTGTTTTTT
CASSFVSSNEKLFF
>TRBJ2-2|TRBV9|TRBD2|.
TGTGCCAGCAGCGCCAGCCTAGCGGTCCTAAACACCGGGGAGCTGTTTTTT
CASSASLAVLNTGELFF
>TRBJ2-3|TRBV19|.|.
TGTGCCAGTAGTATTGAGGGCCCCCCAGATACGCAGTATTTT
CASSIEGPPDTQYF
>TRBJ1-2|TRBV18|.|.
TGTGCCAGCTCACCCACCCCGGAGCAGGCATACGGCTACACCTTC
CASSPTPEQAYGYTF
>TRBJ2-5|TRBV19|.|.
TGTGCCAGTAGCCACATGGGCGGAGACGGGGAGACCCAGTACTTC
CASSHMGGDGETQYF
>TRBJ2-7|TRBV7-6|.|once
TGTGCCAGCAGCTTAAACAGGGGGGGGCCCTACGAGCAGTACTTC
CASSLNRGGPYEQYF
>TRBJ2-1|TRBV9|TRBD1|.
TGTGCCAGCAGCGTAGGGACAGGGGGCGATTATGAGCAGTTCTTC
CASSVGTGGDYEQFF
>TRBJ1-2|TRBV6-5|TRBD1|.
TGTGCCAGCAGTTACTCGAACAGGGGCGGCTATGGCTACACCTTC
CASSYSNRGGYGYTF
>TRBJ1-2|TRBV5-6|.|.
TGTGCCAGCAGCTTATGGGCCTATGGGCGGGAAGGCTACACCTTC
CASSLWAYGREGYTF
>TRBJ1-2|TRBV24-1|TRBD1|.
TGTGCCACCAGTGATGGGACAGGGGTACGATATGGCTACACCTTC
CATSDGTGVRYGYTF
>TRBJ1-3|TRBV28|.|few
TGTGCCAGCAGTTCGGTCACATACTCTGGAAACACCATATATTTT
CASSSVTYSGNTIYF